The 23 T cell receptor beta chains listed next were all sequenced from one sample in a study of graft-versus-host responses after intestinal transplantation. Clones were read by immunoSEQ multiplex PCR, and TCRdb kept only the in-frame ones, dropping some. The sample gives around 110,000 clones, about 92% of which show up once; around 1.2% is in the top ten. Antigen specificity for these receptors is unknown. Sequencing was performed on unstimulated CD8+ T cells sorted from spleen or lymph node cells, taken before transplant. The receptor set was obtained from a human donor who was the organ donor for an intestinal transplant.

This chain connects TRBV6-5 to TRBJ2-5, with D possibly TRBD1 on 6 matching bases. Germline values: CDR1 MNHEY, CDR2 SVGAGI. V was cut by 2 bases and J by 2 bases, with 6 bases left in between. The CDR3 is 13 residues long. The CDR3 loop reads CASSYRGQETQYF. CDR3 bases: TGTGCCAGCAGTTACAGGGGGCAAGAGACCCAGTACTTC.

The CDR3 loop is CASSVALAGFNEQFF. DNA of the CDR3: TGTGCCAGCAGCGTAGCCCTAGCGGGATTCAATGAGCAGTTCTTC. J is TRBJ2-1 and V is TRBV9; 9 bases are shared with TRBD2. The CDR3 runs 15 residues. The germline V gene encodes CDR1 SGDLS and CDR2 YYNGEE. J was trimmed by 6 bases and V by 0 bases; bases with no gene match: 4.

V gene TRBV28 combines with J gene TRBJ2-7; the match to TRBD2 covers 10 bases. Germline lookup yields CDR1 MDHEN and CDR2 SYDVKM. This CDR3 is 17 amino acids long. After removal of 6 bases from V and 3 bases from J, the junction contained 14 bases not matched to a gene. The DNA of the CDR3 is TGTGCCAGCAGCTCCCCTCTAGGACTAGCGGAGAGCTACGAGCAGTACTTC. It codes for CASSSPLGLAESYEQYF.

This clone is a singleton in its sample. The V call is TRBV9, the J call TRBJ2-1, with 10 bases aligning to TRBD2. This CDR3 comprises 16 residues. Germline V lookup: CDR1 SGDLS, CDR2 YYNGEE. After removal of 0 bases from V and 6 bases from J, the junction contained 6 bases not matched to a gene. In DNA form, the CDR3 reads TGTGCCAGCAGCGTAGAAGCGGGAGGGCCGGGCAATGAGCAGTTCTTC. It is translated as CASSVEAGGPGNEQFF. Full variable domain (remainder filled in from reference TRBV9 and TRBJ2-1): DSGVTQTPKHLITATGQRVTLRCSPRSGDLSVYWYQQSLDQGLQFLIQYYNGEERAKGNILERFSAQQFPDLHSELNLSSLELGDSALYFCASSVEAGGPGNEQFFGPGTRLTVL.

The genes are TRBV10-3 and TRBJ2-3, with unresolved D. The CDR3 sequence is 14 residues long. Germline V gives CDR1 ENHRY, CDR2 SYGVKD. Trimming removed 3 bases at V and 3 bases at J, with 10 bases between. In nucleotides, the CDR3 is TGTGCCATCAGTGACGTTAGGGCAACAGATACGCAGTATTTT. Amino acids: CAISDVRATDTQYF.

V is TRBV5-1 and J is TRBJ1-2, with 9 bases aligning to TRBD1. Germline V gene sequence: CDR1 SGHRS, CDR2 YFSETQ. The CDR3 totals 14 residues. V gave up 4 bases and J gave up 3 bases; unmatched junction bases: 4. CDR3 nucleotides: TGCGCCAGCAGCCATACAGGGGGCGACTATGGCTACACCTTC. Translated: CASSHTGGDYGYTF. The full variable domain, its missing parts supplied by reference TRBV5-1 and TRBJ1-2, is KAGVTQTPRYLIKTRGQQVTLSCSPISGHRSVSWYQQTPGQGLQFLFEYFSETQRNKGNFPGRFSGRQFSNSRSEMNVSTLELGDSALYLCASSHTGGDYGYTFGSGTRLTVV.

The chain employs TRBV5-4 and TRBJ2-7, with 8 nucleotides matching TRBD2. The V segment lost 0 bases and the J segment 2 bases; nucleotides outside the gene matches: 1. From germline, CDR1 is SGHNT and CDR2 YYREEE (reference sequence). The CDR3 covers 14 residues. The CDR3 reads CASSLGTSPYEQYF. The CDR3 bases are TGTGCCAGCAGCTTGGGGACTAGCCCCTACGAGCAGTACTTC.

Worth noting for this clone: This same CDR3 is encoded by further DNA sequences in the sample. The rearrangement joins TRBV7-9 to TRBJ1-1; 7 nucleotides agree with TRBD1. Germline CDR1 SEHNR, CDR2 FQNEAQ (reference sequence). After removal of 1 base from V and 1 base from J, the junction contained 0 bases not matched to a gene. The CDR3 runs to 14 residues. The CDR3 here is CASSLGTGNTEAFF. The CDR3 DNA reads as TGTGCCAGCAGCTTAGGGACAGGGAACACTGAAGCTTTCTTT.

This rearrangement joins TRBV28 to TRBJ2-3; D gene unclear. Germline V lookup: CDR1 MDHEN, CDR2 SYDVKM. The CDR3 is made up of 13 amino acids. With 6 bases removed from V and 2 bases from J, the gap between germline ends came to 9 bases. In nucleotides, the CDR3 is TGTGCCAGCAGCCCCTTTCTCACAGATACGCAGTATTTT. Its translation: CASSPFLTDTQYF.

This CDR3 reads CASSASGGFYNEQFF. As DNA, the CDR3 is TGTGCCAGCAGTGCTAGCGGAGGTTTCTACAATGAGCAGTTCTTC. The genes are TRBV6-1 and TRBJ2-1; 7 bases align to TRBD2. J lost 3 bases, V lost 4 bases, and 6 bases had no gene match. Germline CDR1 is MNHNS and CDR2 is SASEGT. This CDR3 is built from 15 residues.

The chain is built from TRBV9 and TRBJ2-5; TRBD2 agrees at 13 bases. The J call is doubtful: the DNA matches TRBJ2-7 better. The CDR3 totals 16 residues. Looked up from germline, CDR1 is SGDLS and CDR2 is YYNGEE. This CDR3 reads CASSGGLAGSTYEQYF. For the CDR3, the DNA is TGTGCCAGCAGCGGGGGACTAGCGGGATCCACCTACGAGCAGTACTTC.

The CDR3 nucleotides read TGTGCCAGCAGCGGGGACGAGTTCCAACCTTTCTTT. It yields the protein CASSGDEFQPFF. This chain connects TRBV7-9 to TRBJ1-1; D possibly corresponds to TRBD1 (5 bases). Germline V gene data show CDR1 as SEHNR and CDR2 as FQNEAQ (reference sequence). The length of the CDR3 is 12 residues. Trimming left V 5 bases short and J 12 bases short, with 16 bases between.

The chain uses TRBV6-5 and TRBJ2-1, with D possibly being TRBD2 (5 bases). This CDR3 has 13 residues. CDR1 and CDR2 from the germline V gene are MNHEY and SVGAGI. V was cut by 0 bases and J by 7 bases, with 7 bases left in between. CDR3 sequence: CASSYSPGNEQFF. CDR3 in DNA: TGTGCCAGCAGTTACTCGCCGGGAAATGAGCAGTTCTTC.

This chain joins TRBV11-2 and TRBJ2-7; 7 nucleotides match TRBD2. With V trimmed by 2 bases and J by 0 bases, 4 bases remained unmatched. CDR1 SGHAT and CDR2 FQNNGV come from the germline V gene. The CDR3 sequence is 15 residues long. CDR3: CASSLKLADSYEQYF. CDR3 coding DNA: TGTGCCAGCAGCTTAAAGCTAGCGGACTCCTACGAGCAGTACTTC.

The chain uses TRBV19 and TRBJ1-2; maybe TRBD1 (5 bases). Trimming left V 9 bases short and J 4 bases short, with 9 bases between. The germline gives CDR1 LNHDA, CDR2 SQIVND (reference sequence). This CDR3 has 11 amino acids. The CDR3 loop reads CASNGAYGYTF. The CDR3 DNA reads TGTGCCAGCAACGGGGCCTATGGCTACACCTTC.

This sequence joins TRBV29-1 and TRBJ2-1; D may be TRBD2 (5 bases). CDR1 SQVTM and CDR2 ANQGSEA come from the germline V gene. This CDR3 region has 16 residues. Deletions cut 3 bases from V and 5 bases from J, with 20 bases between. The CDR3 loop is CSVDLLAGARDNEQFF. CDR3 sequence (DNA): TGCAGCGTTGATCTCCTAGCCGGCGCTCGAGACAATGAGCAGTTCTTC.

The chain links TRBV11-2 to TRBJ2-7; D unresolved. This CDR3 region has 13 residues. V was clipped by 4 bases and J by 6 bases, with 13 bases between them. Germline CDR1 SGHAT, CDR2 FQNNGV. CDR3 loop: CASSSPGPAEQYF. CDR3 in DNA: TGTGCCAGCAGCTCCCCCGGCCCCGCCGAGCAGTACTTC. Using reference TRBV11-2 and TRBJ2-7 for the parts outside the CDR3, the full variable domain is EAGVAQSPRYKIIEKRQSVAFWCNPISGHATLYWYQQILGQGPKLLIQFQNNGVVDDSQLPKDRFSAERLKGVDSTLKIQPAKLEDSAVYLCASSSPGPAEQYFGPGTRLTVT.

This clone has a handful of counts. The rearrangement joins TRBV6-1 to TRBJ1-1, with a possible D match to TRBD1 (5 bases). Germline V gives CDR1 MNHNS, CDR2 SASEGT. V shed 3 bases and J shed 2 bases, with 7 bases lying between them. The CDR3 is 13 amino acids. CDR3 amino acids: CASSDGGNTEAFF. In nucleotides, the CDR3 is TGTGCCAGCAGTGATGGGGGTAACACTGAAGCTTTCTTT.

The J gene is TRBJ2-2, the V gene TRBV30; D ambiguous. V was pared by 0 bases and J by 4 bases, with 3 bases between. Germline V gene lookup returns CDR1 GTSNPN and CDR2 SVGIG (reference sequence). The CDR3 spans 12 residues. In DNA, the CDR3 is TGTGCCTGGAGTGTGTCCACCGGGGAGCTGTTTTTT. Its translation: CAWSVSTGELFF.

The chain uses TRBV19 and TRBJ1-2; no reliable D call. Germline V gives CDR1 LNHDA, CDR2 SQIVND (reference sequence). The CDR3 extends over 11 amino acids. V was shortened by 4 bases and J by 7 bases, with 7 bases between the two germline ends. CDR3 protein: CASSTRTGYTF. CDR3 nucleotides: TGTGCCAGTAGTACCCGGACTGGCTACACCTTC. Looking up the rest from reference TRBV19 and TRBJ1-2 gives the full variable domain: DGGITQSPKYLFRKEGQNVTLSCEQNLNHDAMYWYRQDPGQGLRLIYYSQIVNDFQKGDIAEGYSVSREKKESFPLTVTSAQKNPTAFYLCASSTRTGYTFGSGTRLTVV.

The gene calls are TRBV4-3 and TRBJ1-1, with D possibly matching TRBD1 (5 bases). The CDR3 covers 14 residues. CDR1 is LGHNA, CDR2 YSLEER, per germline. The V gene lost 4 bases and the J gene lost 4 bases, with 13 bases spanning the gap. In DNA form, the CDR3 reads TGCGCCAGCAGCCCACCAGGCAGGGTCACTGAAGCTTTCTTT. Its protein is CASSPPGRVTEAFF.

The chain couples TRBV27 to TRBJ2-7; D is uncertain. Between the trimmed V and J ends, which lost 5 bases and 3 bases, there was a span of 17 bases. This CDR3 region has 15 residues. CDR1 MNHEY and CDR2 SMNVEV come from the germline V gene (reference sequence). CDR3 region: CASSLGPSDNYEQYF. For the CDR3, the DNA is TGTGCCAGCAGTCTAGGTCCCTCAGACAACTACGAGCAGTACTTC.

The CDR3 sequence: CASSPHKGGNQPQHF. In nucleotides, the CDR3 is TGTGCCAGCAGTCCTCACAAGGGGGGCAATCAGCCCCAGCATTTT. The chain links TRBV6-5 to TRBJ1-5; TRBD1 is a possible D gene (6 bases). CDR3 length equals 15 residues. The V and J ends lost 5 bases and 2 bases respectively, with 13 bases between them. Germline CDR1 MNHEY, CDR2 SVGAGI.